What follows is one T cell receptor (beta chain) and its context. These data belong to a study of T cell changes during pregnancy in multiple sclerosis. Here immunoSEQ multiplex PCR was the method, and the copy in TCRdb shows in-frame clones only, minus some. This sample has about 77,000 clones, with around 93% found just once. V dropped 4 bases and J dropped 1 base, with 6 bases sitting between them. Germline V gene data show CDR1 as SGHDT and CDR2 as YYEEEE. The CDR3 covers 13 residues. Sequenced here: peripheral blood, sampled after pregnancy. The receptor was isolated from a female donor in good health, enrolled as a control in a pregnancy study. The chain is built from TRBV5-6 and TRBJ1-5, with no clear D. The CDR3 coding sequence is TGTGCCAGCAGCCACCAGAGCAATCAGCCCCAGCATTTT. This encodes CASSHQSNQPQHF.